Included here is one T cell receptor beta chain sequence, with context. Its matching antigen is unknown. Donors were ostensibly healthy at sampling, although undocumented immune exposures were probable. The record originates from a study of cytomegalovirus exposure and HLA in healthy donors. Study overall: HLA-typed donors were the source of 80 million to 90 million unique TCRs, which an early data release held. Study outcomes and limitations: As was reported, the HLA-A and HLA-B alleles of most subjects were accurately predicted from TCR beta sequences. Listed as cytomegalovirus-associated were 150 to 200 TCR beta chains.

In the PCR, 60 Vbeta and 13 Jbeta primers were used. The protocol was immunoSEQ multiplex PCR, while the TCRdb copy is restricted to in-frame clones and leaves out a portion. Found here are 150,000 to 200,000 clones, 70% to 80% of them singletons; the top ten hold about 2%. The CDR3 spans 12 residues. Trimming took off 8 bases at V and 4 bases at J, with 11 bases between the two ends. Germline values: CDR1 MDHEN, CDR2 SYDVKM. This receptor was taken from a woman aged 25 to 45 in good health and CMV-seropositive. Sample: PBMCs. V usage is TRBV28 and J usage is TRBJ1-2; a possible D gene is TRBD1 (6 bases). CDR3 sequence reads: CASRGAIYGYTF. CDR3 nucleotide sequence: TGTGCCAGCCGGGGGGCGATCTATGGCTACACCTTC.